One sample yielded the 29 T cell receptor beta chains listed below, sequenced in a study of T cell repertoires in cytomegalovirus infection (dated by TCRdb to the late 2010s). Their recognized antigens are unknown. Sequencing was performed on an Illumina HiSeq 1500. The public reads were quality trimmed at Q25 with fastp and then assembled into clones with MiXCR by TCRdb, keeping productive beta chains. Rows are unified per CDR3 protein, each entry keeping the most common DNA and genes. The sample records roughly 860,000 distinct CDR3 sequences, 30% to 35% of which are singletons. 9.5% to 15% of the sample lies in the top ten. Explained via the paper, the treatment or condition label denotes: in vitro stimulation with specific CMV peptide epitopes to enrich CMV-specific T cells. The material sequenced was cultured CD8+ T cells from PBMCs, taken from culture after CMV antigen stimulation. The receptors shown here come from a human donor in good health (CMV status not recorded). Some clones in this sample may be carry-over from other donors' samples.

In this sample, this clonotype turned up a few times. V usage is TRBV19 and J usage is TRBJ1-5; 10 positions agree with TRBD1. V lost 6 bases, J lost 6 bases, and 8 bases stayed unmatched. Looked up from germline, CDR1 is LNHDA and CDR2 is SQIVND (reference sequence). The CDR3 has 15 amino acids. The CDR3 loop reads CASRDRGLLVQPQHF. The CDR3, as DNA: TGTGCCAGTAGGGACAGGGGGTTGCTTGTTCAGCCCCAGCATTTT.

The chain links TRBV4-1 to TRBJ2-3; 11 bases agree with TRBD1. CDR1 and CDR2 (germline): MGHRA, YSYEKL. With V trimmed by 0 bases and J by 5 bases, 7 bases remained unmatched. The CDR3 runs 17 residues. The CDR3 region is CASSQDWLGQGEDTQYF. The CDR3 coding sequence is TGCGCCAGCAGCCAAGATTGGTTGGGACAGGGGGAAGATACGCAGTATTTT.

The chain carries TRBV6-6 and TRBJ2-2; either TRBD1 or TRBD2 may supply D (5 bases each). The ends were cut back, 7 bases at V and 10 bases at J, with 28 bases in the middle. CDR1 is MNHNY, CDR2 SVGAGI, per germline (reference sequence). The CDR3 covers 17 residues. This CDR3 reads CASTTFLTPGPSTELFF. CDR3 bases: TGTGCCAGCACCACCTTCCTTACTCCGGGACCTTCGACGGAGCTGTTTTTT.

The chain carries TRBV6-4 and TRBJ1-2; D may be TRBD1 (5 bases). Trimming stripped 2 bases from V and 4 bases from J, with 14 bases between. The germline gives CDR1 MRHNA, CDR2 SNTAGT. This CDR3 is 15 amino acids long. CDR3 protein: CASSDSGRGAYGYTF. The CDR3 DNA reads TGTGCCAGCAGTGACAGTGGGAGGGGAGCCTATGGCTACACCTTC.

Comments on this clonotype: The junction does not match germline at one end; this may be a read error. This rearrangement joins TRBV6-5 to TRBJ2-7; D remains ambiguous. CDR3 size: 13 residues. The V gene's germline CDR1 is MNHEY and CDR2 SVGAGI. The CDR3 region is CANSYSPSYEQYF. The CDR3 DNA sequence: TGTGCCAACAGTTACTCTCCCTCCTACGAGCAGTACTTC.

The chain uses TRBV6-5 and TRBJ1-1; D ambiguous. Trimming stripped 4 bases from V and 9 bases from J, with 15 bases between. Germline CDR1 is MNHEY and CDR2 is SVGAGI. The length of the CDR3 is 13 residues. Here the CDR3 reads CASSLRPVTKAFF. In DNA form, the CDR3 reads TGTGCCAGCAGTTTGAGACCGGTGACTAAAGCTTTCTTT.

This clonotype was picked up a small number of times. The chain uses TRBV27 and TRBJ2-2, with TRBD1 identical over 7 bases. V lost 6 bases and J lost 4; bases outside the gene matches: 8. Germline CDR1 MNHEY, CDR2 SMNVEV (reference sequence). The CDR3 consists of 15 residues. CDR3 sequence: CASSTFGQVTGELFF. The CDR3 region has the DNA TGTGCCAGCAGCACTTTCGGACAGGTCACCGGGGAGCTGTTTTTT.

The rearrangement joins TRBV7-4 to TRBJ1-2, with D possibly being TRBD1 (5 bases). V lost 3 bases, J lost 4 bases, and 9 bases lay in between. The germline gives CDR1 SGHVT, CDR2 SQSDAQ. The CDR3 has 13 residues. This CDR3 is CASSFGASYGYTF. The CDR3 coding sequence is TGTGCCAGCAGCTTCGGGGCGTCCTATGGCTACACCTTC.

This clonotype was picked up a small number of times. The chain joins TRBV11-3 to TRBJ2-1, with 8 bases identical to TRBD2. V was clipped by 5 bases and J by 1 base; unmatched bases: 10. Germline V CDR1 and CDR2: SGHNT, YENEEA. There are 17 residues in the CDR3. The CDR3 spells CASSPHYGGGSYNEQFF. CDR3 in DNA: TGTGCCAGCAGCCCCCACTACGGCGGGGGGTCCTACAATGAGCAGTTCTTC.

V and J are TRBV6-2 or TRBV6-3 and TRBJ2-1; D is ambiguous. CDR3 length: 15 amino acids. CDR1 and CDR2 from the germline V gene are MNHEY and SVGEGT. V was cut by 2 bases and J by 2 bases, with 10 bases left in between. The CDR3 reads CASSYQIITYNEQFF. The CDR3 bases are TGTGCCAGCAGTTACCAGATTATCACCTACAATGAGCAGTTCTTC.

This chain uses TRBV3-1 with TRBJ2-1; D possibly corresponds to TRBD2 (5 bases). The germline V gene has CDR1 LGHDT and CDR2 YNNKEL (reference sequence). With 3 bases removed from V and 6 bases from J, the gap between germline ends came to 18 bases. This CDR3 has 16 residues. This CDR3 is CASSHERRRVGNEQFF. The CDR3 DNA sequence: TGTGCCAGCAGCCACGAGCGGCGAAGAGTTGGCAATGAGCAGTTCTTC.

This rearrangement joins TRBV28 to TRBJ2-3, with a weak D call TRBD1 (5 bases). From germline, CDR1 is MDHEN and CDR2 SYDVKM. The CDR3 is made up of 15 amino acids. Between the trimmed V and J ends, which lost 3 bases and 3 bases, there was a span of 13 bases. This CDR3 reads CASSLGLVGTDTQYF. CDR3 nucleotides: TGTGCCAGCAGTTTGGGGCTGGTAGGTACAGATACGCAGTATTTT.

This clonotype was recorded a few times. Here the CDR3 DNA reads TGCGCCAGCAGCCCCCCATTGACAGGGGGCAATGAGCAGTTCTTC. It yields the protein CASSPPLTGGNEQFF. The J gene is TRBJ2-1, the V gene TRBV4-1, with 9 nucleotides matching TRBD1. Trimming removed 4 bases from V and 6 bases from J; junction bases left unmatched: 7. Germline lookup yields CDR1 MGHRA and CDR2 YSYEKL. The CDR3 spans 15 residues.

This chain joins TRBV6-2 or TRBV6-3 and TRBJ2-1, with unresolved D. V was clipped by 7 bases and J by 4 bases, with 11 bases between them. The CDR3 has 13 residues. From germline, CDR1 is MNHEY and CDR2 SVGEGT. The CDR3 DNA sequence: TGTGCCAGCAAGCCCGAAGGGTACAATGAGCAGTTCTTC. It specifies CASKPEGYNEQFF.

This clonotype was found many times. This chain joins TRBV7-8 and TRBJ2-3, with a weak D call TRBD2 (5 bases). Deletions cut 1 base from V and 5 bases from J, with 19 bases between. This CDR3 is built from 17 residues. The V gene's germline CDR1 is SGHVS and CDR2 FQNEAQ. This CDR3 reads CASSLEGEGTGIDTQYF. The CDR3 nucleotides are TGTGCCAGCAGCTTAGAGGGAGAAGGAACGGGGATAGATACGCAGTATTTT.

The CDR3 DNA reads TGTGCCAGCAGCCAATCCTACACTAGCGGGGGACAGACCCAGTACTTC. It encodes CASSQSYTSGGQTQYF. The chain links TRBV4-2 to TRBJ2-5; the match to TRBD2 covers 11 bases. The CDR3 is made up of 16 amino acids. CDR1 and CDR2 (germline): LGHNA, YNFKEQ. Unmatched junction bases numbered 8, after V lost 2 bases and J lost 6 bases.

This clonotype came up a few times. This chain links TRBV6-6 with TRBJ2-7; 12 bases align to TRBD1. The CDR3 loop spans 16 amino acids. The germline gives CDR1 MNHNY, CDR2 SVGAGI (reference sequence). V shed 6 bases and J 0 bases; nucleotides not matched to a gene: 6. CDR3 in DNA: TGTGCCAGCAGGCCGGGACAGGGGGCAAGCTCCTACGAGCAGTACGTC. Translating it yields CASRPGQGASSYEQYV.

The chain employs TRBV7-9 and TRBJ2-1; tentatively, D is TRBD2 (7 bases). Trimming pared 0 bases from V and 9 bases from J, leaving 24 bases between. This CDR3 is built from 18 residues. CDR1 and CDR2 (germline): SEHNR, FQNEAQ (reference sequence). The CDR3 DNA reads TGTGCCAGCAGCTTAGCGGGGCGGTCCGCGGGGGCCCGGAGTGAGCAGTTCTTC. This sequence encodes CASSLAGRSAGARSEQFF.

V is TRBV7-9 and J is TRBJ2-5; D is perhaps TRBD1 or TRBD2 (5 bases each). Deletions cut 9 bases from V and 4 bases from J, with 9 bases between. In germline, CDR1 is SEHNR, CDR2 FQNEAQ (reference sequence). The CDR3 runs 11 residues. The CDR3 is CASTRGETQYF. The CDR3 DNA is TGTGCCAGTACTAGGGGAGAGACCCAGTACTTC.

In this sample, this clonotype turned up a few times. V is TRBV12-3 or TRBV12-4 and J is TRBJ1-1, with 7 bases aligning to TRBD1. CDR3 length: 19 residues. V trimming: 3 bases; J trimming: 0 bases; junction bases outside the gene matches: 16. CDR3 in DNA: TGTGCCAGCAGTTTTTCGAGACAGGGTATTCCAGATCTGAACACTGAAGCTTTCTTT. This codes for CASSFSRQGIPDLNTEAFF.

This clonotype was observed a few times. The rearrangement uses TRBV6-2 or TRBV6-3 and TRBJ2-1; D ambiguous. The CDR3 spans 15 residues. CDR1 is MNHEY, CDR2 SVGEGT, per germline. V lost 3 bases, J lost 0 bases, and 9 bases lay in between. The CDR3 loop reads CASSYLTVSYNEQFF. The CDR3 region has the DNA TGTGCCAGCAGTTATTTGACCGTCTCCTACAATGAGCAGTTCTTC.

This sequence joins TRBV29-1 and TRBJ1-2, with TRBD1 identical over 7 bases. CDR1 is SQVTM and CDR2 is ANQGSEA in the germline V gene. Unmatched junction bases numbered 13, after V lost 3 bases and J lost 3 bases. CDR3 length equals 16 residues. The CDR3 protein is CSVEGAAGQRYYGYTF. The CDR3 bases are TGCAGCGTTGAGGGGGCGGCGGGACAGAGATACTATGGCTACACCTTC.

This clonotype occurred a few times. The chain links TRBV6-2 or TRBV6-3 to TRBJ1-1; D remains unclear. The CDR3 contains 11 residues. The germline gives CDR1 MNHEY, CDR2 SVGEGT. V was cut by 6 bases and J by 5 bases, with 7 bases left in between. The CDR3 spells CASRPGTEAFF. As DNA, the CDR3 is TGTGCCAGCAGACCCGGAACTGAAGCTTTCTTT.

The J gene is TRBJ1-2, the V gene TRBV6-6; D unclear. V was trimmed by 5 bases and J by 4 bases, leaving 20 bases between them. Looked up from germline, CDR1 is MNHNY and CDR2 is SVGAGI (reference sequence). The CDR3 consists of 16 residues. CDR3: CASSDPSRAGTYGYTF. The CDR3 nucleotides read TGTGCCAGCAGTGACCCCTCAAGGGCCGGCACCTATGGCTACACCTTC.

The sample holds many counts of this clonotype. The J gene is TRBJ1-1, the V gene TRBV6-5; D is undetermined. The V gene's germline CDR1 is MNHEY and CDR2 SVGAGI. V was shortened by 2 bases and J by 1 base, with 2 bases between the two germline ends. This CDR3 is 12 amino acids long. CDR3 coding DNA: TGTGCCAGCAGTTACAGGAACACTGAAGCTTTCTTT. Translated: CASSYRNTEAFF.

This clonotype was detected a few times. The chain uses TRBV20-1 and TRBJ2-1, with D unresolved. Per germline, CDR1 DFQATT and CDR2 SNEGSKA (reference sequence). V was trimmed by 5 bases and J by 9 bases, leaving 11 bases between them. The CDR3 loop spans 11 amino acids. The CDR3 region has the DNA TGCAGTGCTCCCGTTTTGCGTGAGCAGTTCTTC. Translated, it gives CSAPVLREQFF.

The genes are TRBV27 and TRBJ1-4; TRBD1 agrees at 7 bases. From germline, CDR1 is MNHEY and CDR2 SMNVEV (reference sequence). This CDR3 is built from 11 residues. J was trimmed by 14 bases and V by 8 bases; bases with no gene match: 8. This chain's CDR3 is CASRRGQSLFF. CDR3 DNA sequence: TGTGCCAGCCGTAGGGGGCAGAGCCTGTTTTTT.

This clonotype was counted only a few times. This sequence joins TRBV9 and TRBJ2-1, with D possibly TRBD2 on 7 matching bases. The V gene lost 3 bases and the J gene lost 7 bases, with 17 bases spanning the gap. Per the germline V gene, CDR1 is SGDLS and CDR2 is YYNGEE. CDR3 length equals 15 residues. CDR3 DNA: TGTGCCAGCAGCGCACAGGAGGGGGGGAGGAATGAGCAGTTCTTC. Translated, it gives CASSAQEGGRNEQFF.

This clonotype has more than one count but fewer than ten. In DNA, the CDR3 is TGTGCCAGCACCCTTGGAGGCGAAGATACGCAGTATTTT. It translates to CASTLGGEDTQYF. The rearrangement uses TRBV12-3 or TRBV12-4 and TRBJ2-3, with D maybe TRBD2 (5 bases). The CDR3 length is 13 residues. With 7 bases removed from V and 5 bases from J, the gap between germline ends came to 13 bases.